The T cell receptor beta chain described here comes from a study of blood T cell repertoires in COVID-19. Study as a whole: Sites in the United States, Italy and Spain provided acute and convalescent COVID-19 samples. Sources were T cells, B-cell-depleted T cells, or PBMCs; the material itself was cDNA or gDNA.

Per the study methods: Using reference gene primer amplification, nucleated cell counts were estimated. Some clones are missing from TCRdb's copy, which holds only in-frame ones; the method was immunoSEQ multiplex PCR. The V and J calls and clone size were taken over from that table, and D and trimming were inferred from the DNA. The data show some 190,000 clones, with almost 90% seen just once and about 1.7% held by the top ten. This CDR3 has 13 residues. Germline assignment: CDR1 SGHNT and CDR2 YYREEE (reference sequence). V lost 0 bases and J lost 6, with 8 bases in between. This TCR came from a man younger than 30 with active or convalescent COVID-19. The chain links TRBV5-4 to TRBJ2-3; TRBD1 might be the D (5 bases). The sample consisted of peripheral blood. CDR3 sequence: CASSLVGADTQYF. The CDR3 DNA reads as TGTGCCAGCAGCTTGGTTGGGGCGGATACGCAGTATTTT.